The sequence of this T cell receptor beta chain was determined in a study of identifying expanded T cells in peripheral blood. Germline V gene sequence: CDR1 KGHSH, CDR2 LQKENI. The CDR3 is 16 residues long. Trimming cost V 1 base and J 9 bases, with 19 bases left between them. A word on this clone: Its cognate antigen is unknown.

Produced via immunoSEQ multiplex PCR; TCRdb's table is partial and in-frame only. The table includes approximately 100,000 clones, about 87% detected once. During the collection period, no donor immune events like infections were recorded. Study-level points and caveats: Two-week clone count variance significantly increased as total template count grew. Technical replicates showed around 1.2 changed clones; approximately two weeks 15 to 20; four weeks 19.

The rearrangement links TRBV18 to TRBJ1-5; D call uncertain. The receptor comes from a person aged 18-70 years in good health. The material sequenced was blood. CDR3 coding DNA: TGTGCCAGCTCACCACAGTCCAAATCCGGAGGTATGCCCCAGCATTTT. Translated, it gives CASSPQSKSGGMPQHF. Filled out from reference TRBV18 and TRBJ1-5, the complete variable domain reads NAGVMQNPRHLVRRRGQEARLRCSPMKGHSHVYWYRQLPEEGLKFMVYLQKENIIDESGMPKERFSAEFPKEGPSILRIQQVVRGDSAAYFCASSPQSKSGGMPQHFGDGTRLSIL.